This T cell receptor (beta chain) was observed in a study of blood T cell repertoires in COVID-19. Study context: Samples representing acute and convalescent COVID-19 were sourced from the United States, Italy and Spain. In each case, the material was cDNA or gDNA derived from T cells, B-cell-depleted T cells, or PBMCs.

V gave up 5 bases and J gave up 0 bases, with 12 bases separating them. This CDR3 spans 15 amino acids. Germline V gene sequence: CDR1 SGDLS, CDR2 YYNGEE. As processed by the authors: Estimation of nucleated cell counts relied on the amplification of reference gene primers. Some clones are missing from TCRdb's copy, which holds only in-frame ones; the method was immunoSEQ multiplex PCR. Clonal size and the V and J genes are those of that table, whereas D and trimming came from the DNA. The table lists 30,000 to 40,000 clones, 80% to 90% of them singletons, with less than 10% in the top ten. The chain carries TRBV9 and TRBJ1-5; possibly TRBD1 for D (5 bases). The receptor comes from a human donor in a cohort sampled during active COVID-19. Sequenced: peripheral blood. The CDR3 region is CASSLGGTSNQPQHF. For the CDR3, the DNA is TGTGCCAGCAGTCTCGGGGGGACTAGCAATCAGCCCCAGCATTTT.